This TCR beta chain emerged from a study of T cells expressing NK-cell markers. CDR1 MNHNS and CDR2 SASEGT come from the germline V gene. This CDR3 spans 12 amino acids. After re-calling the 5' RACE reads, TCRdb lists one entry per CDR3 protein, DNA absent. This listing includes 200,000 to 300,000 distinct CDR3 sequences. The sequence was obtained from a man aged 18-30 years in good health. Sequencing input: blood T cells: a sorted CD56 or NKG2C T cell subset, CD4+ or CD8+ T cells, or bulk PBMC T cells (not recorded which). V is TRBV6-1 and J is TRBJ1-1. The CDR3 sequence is CASSERGLLAFF.